Here is one T cell receptor beta chain with its context. Its antigen is not identified. These data come from a study of CXCR3-negative and CXCR3-positive naive CD8 T cells. Across the whole study: Overall TRB read output was 120 million to 150 million, and each library contained about 1.5 +/- 0.3 million reads. The study's findings and limits: After cryopreservation, expression of CXCR3 was partially reduced, and most assays were run with fresh PBMCs. Naive cells positive for CXCR3 carried more hydrophobic TRB CDR3s than CXCR3-negative ones. Diversity in memory CD8+ cells fell much lower than the comparably high levels seen in both naive subsets.

The CDR3 length is 15 residues. Germline CDR1 is MGHRA and CDR2 is YSYEKL. UMI labels and 5' RACE were used to prepare the TRB cDNA libraries. Reprocessing the 5' RACE reads, TCRdb reports a single entry for every CDR3 protein and omits DNA. The sample's table shows over 100,000 distinct CDR3 sequences. This receptor was taken from a human donor in good health. Some clones in this sample may be carry-over from other donors' samples. V gene TRBV4-1 combines with J gene TRBJ2-7; TCRdb reports TRBD2, a call that lacks DNA to check it against. Sequences were obtained from naive CXCR3- CD8+ T cells from blood. The subset: CD45RO-CCR7+CD27+CD95- naive CD8+ T cells lacking CXCR3 (TNR3-). The CDR3 is CASSQDTSGSCEQYF.